One and the same sample provided the 5 T cell receptor beta chains below, sequenced in a study of T cell changes during pregnancy in multiple sclerosis. Method: immunoSEQ multiplex PCR; TCRdb's copy keeps in-frame clones and lacks some. The repertoire has fewer than 85,000 clones, about 89% of them found once; the top ten carry around 2%. The material sequenced was peripheral blood, taken before pregnancy. These receptors came from a female donor with multiple sclerosis, enrolled in a pregnancy study.

This chain joins TRBV6-5 and TRBJ1-2, with 8 bases lining up with TRBD1. V trimming: 0 bases; J trimming: 7 bases; junction bases outside the gene matches: 7. The CDR3 has 15 amino acids. Germline-derived CDR1 and CDR2 are MNHEY and SVGAGI. The CDR3 region has the DNA TGTGCCAGCAGTTACTCGGACAGGGAAGGGGTTGGCTACACCTTC. It specifies CASSYSDREGVGYTF.

The chain couples TRBV4-1 to TRBJ2-6; 7 bases agree with TRBD1. The CDR3 extends over 21 amino acids. The germline gives CDR1 MGHRA, CDR2 YSYEKL. Trimming at V came to 1 base and at J to 1 base, leaving 16 bases not matched to a gene. CDR3 loop: CASSQVVQGFRVGSGANVLTF. CDR3 nucleotides: TGCGCCAGCAGCCAAGTCGTACAGGGGTTTAGGGTAGGATCTGGGGCCAACGTCCTGACTTTC.

J is TRBJ2-7 and V is TRBV2; 11 nucleotides align to TRBD1. Germline CDR1 is SNHLY and CDR2 is FYNNEI. The CDR3 is made up of 14 amino acids. V lost 10 bases, J lost 5 bases, and 10 bases stayed unmatched. The CDR3 coding sequence is TGTGCCATCACCCGGGACAGGGGGTCCCACGAGCAGTACTTC. It is translated as CAITRDRGSHEQYF.

This rearrangement joins TRBV2 to TRBJ1-2, with a possible D match to TRBD1 (5 bases). CDR3 size: 15 residues. The V end was cut by 7 bases, the J end by 1 base, with 16 bases between. CDR1 and CDR2 (germline): SNHLY, FYNNEI. CDR3 amino acids: CASIDQTVRNYGYTF. Written as DNA, the CDR3 is TGTGCCAGCATAGATCAGACAGTACGTAACTATGGCTACACCTTC. The whole variable domain, filled in from reference TRBV2 and TRBJ1-2, reads EPEVTQTPSHQVTQMGQEVILRCVPISNHLYFYWYRQILGQKVEFLVSFYNNEISEKSEIFDDQFSVERPDGSNFTLKIRSTKLEDSAMYFCASIDQTVRNYGYTFGSGTRLTVV.

For the CDR3, the DNA is TGTGCCAGCTCACTAAGTTTCGGGGGAGAAGAGACCCAGTACTTC. Translating it yields CASSLSFGGEETQYF. This sequence joins TRBV18 and TRBJ2-5, with D possibly TRBD2 on 6 matching bases. V shed 4 bases and J shed 3 bases, with 15 bases lying between them. CDR1 is KGHSH, CDR2 LQKENI, per germline. The CDR3 contains 15 residues.